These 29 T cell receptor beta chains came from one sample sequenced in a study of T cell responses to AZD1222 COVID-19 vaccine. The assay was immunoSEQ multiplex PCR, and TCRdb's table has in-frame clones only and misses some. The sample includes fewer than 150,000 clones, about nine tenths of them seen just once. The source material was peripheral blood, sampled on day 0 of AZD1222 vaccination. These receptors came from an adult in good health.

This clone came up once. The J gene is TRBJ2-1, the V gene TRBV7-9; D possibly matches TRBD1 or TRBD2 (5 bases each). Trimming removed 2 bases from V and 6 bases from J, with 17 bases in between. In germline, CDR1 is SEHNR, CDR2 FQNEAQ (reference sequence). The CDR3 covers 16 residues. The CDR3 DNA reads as TGTGCCAGCAGCTTAAAAGGGACGGCAGGTAGCAATGAGCAGTTCTTC. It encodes CASSLKGTAGSNEQFF.

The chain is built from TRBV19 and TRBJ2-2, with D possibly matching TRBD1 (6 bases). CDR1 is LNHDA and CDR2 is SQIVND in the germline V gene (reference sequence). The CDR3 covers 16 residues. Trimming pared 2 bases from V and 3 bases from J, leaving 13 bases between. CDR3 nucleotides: TGTGCCAGTAGTATAAGGGGGACACCTTACACCGGGGAGCTGTTTTTT. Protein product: CASSIRGTPYTGELFF.

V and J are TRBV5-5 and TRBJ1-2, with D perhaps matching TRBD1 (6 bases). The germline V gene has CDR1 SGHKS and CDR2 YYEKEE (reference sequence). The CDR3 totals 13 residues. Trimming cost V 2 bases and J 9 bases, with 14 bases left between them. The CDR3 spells CASSFSGERSYTF. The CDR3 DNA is TGTGCCAGCAGCTTCTCAGGGGAGAGGAGCTACACCTTC.

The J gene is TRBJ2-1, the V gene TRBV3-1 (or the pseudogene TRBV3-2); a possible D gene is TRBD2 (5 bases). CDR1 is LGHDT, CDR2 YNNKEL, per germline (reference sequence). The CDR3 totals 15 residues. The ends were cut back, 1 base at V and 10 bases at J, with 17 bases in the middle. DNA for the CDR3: TGTGCCAGCAGCCAAGCGACTAACCTAGGTGAGGAGCAGTTCTTC. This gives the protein CASSQATNLGEEQFF.

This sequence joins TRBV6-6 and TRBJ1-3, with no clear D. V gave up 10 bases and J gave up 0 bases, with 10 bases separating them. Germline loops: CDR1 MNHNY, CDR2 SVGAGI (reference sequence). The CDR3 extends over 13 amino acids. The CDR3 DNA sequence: TGTGCCACGAGCGGTAGCTCTGGAAACACCATATATTTT. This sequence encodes CATSGSSGNTIYF.

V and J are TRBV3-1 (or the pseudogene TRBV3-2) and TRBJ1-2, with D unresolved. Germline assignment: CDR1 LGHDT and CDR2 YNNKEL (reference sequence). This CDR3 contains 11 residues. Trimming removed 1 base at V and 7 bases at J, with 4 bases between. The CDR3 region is CASSQAGGYTF. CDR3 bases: TGTGCCAGCAGCCAAGCCGGTGGCTACACCTTC.

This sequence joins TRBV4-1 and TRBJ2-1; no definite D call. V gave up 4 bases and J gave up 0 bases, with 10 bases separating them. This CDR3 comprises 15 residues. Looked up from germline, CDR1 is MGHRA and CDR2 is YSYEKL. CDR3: CASSPNQFSYNEQFF. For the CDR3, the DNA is TGCGCCAGCAGCCCAAACCAGTTCTCCTACAATGAGCAGTTCTTC.

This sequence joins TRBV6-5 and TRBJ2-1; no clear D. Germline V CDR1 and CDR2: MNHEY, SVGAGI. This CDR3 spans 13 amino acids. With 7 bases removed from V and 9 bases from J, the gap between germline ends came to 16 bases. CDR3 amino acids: CASTTSLQGEQFF. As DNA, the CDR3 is TGTGCCAGCACTACGTCCCTGCAAGGTGAGCAGTTCTTC.

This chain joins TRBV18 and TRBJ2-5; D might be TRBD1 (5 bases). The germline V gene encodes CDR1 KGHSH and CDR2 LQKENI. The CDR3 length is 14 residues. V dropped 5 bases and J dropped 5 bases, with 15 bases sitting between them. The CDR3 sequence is CASSSTDTTETQYF. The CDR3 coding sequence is TGTGCCAGCTCATCTACGGACACAACGGAGACCCAGTACTTC.

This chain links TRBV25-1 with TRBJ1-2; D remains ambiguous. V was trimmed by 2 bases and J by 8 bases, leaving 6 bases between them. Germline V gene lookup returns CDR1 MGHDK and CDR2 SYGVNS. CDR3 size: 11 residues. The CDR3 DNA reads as TGTGCCAGCAGTGAAATATGGGGCTACACCTTC. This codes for CASSEIWGYTF.

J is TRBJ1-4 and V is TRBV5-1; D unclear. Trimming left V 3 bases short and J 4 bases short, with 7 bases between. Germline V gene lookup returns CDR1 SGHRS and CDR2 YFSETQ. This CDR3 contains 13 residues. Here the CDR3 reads CASSWGFNEKLFF. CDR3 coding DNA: TGCGCCAGCAGCTGGGGATTTAATGAAAAACTGTTTTTT.

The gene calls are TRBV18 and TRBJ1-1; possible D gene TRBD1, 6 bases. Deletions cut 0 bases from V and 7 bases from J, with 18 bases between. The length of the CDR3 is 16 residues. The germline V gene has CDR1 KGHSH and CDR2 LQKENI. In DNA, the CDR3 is TGTGCCAGCTCACCACCGCATTCTACAGGGCTATATGAAGCTTTCTTT. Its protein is CASSPPHSTGLYEAFF.

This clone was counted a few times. This CDR3 reads CASSSSGTGDYEQYF. CDR3 DNA sequence: TGTGCCAGCAGCTCCTCTGGGACAGGGGACTACGAGCAGTACTTC. The chain joins TRBV7-3 to TRBJ2-7, with 10 bases matching TRBD1. After removal of 4 bases from V and 3 bases from J, the junction contained 6 bases not matched to a gene. The V gene's germline CDR1 is SGHTA and CDR2 FQGTGA. The CDR3 consists of 15 residues.

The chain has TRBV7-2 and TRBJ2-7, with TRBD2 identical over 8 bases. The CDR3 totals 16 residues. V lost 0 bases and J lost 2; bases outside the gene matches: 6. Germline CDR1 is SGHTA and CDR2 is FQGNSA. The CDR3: CASSLARGLGTYEQYF. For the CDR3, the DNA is TGTGCCAGCAGCTTAGCTCGGGGACTAGGGACCTACGAGCAGTACTTC.

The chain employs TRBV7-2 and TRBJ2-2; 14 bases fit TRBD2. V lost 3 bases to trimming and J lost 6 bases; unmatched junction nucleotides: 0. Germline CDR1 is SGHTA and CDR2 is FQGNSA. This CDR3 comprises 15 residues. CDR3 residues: CASSLGLAGAGELFF. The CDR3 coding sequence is TGTGCCAGCAGCTTGGGACTAGCGGGAGCCGGGGAGCTGTTTTTT.

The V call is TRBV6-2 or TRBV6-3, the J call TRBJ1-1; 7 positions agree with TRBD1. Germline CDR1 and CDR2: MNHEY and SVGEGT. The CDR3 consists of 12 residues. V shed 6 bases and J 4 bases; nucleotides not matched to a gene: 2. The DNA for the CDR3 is TGTGCCAGCAGCCCAGGGGGCACTGAAGCTTTCTTT. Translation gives CASSPGGTEAFF.

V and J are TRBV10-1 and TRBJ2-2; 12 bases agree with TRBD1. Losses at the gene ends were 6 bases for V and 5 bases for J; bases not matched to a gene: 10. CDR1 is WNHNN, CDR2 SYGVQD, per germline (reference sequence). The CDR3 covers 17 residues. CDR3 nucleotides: TGCGCCAGCAGCGATTTGGGACAGGGGGCGGAAACCGGGGAGCTGTTTTTT. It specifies CASSDLGQGAETGELFF.

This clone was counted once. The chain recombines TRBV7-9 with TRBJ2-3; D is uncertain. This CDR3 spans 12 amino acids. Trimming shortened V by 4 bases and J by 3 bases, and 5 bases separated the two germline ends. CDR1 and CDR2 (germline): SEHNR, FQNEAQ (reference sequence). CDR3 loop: CASSSYTDTQYF. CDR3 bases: TGTGCCAGCAGCTCATATACAGATACGCAGTATTTT.

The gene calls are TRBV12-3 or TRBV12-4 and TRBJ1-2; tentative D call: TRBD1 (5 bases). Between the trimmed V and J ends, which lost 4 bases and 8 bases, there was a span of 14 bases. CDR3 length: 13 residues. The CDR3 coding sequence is TGTGCCAGCAGTTCTGGGACCCGTGGGGGCTACACCTTC. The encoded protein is CASSSGTRGGYTF.

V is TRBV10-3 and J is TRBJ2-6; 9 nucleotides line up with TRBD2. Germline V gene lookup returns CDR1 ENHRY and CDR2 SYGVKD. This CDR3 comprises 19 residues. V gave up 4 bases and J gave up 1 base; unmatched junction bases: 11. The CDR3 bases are TGTGCCATCAGTGGAAGACCGGGACTAGCCGCTTCTGGGGCCAACGTCCTGACTTTC. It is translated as CAISGRPGLAASGANVLTF.

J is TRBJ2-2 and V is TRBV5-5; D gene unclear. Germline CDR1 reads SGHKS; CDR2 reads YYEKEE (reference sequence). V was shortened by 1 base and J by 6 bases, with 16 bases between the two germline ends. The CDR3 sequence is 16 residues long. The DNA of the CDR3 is TGTGCCAGCAGCTTGCCGCGGTGGCAGTCGGCCGGGGAGCTGTTTTTT. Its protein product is CASSLPRWQSAGELFF.

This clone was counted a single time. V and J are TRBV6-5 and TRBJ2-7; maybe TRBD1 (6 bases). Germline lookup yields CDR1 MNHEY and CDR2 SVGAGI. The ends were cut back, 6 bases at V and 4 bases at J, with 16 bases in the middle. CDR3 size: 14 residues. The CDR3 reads CASRIRQAVYEQYF. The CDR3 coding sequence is TGTGCCAGCAGGATTAGACAGGCGGTTTACGAGCAGTACTTC.

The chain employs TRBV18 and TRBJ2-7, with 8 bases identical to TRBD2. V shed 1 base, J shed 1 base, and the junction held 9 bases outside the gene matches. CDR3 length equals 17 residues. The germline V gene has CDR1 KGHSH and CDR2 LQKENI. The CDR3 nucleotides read TGTGCCAGCTCACCACTGGGTTCGGGACTAGGATCCTACGAGCAGTACTTC. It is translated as CASSPLGSGLGSYEQYF.

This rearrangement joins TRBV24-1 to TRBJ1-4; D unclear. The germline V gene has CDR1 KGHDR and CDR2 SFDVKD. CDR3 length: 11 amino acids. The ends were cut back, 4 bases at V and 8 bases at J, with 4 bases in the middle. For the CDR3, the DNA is TGTGCCACCAGTGACGGCGAAAAACTGTTTTTT. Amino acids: CATSDGEKLFF.

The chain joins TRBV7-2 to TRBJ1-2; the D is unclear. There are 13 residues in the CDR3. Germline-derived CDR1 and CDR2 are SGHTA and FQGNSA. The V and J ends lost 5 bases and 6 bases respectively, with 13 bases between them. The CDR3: CASSQGQLNGYTF. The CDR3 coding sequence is TGTGCCAGCAGCCAAGGTCAACTGAATGGCTACACCTTC.

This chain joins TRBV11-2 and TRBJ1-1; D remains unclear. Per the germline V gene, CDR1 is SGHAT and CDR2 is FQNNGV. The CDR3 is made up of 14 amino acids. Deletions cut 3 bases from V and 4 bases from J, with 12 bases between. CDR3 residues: CASSFSGRSTEAFF. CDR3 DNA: TGTGCCAGCAGCTTCTCTGGCAGGTCCACTGAAGCTTTCTTT.

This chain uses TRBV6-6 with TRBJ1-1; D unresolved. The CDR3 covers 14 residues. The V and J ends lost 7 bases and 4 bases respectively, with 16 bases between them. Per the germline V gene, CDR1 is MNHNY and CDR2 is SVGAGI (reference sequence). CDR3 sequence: CASTEGILGTEAFF. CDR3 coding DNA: TGTGCCAGCACCGAAGGGATCTTGGGCACTGAAGCTTTCTTT.

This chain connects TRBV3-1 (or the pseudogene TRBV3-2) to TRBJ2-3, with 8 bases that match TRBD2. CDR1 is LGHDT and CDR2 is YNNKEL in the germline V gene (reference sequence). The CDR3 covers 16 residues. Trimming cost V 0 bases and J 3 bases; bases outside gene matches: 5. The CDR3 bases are TGTGCCAGCAGCCAAGATCTGGTAGCGGGGACAGATACGCAGTATTTT. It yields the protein CASSQDLVAGTDTQYF.

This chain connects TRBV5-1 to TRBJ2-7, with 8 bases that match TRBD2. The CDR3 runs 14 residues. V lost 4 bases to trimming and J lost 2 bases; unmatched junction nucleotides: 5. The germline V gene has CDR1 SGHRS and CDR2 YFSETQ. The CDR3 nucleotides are TGCGCCAGCAGCCTGGCGGGGGGTCCCTACGAGCAGTACTTC. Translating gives CASSLAGGPYEQYF.